These 24 T cell receptor beta chains share one sample of origin, sequenced in a study of blood T cell repertoires in COVID-19. Clones were sequenced by immunoSEQ multiplex PCR, and TCRdb holds only the in-frame ones, with some missing. Of roughly 140,000 clones listed, 80% to 90% are singletons. The sequencing sample was made of peripheral blood. These receptors were taken from a man in his 70s with acute or convalescent COVID-19.

The chain carries TRBV18 and TRBJ2-1; 8 bases are shared with TRBD2. Germline lookup yields CDR1 KGHSH and CDR2 LQKENI. V was clipped by 3 bases and J by 7 bases; unmatched bases: 8. The length of the CDR3 is 15 residues. CDR3 nucleotide sequence: TGTGCCAGCTCACCGACGGGAGGGTCCCCTAATGAGCAGTTCTTC. It is translated as CASSPTGGSPNEQFF.

The chain has TRBV7-3 and TRBJ1-1, with TRBD1 identical over 10 bases. The germline CDR1 and CDR2 sequences are SGHTA and FQGTGA. The CDR3 is made up of 16 amino acids. The junction had 8 bases not matched to a gene; V was cut back by 3 bases and J by 4 bases. Here the CDR3 DNA reads TGTGCCAGCAGCTTTACTTGGACAGGGGGAAGCACTGAAGCTTTCTTT. This codes for CASSFTWTGGSTEAFF.

The rearrangement links TRBV19 to TRBJ1-5; no clear D. The CDR3 loop spans 14 amino acids. Trimming pared 2 bases from V and 5 bases from J, leaving 10 bases between. Germline lookup yields CDR1 LNHDA and CDR2 SQIVND (reference sequence). The CDR3 here is CASSIIGGHQPQHF. The CDR3 nucleotides are TGTGCCAGTAGTATAATTGGAGGGCATCAGCCCCAGCATTTT.

The J gene is TRBJ2-7, the V gene TRBV5-6, with TRBD1 matching over 8 bases. The J segment lost 10 bases and the V segment lost 3 bases, leaving 3 bases of the junction unmatched. The germline gives CDR1 SGHDT, CDR2 YYEEEE. The CDR3 has 11 amino acids. The CDR3 spells CASSSTGGQYF. The CDR3 nucleotides are TGTGCCAGCAGCTCAACAGGGGGACAGTACTTC.

J is TRBJ1-1 and V is TRBV19; a weak D match, TRBD1 (5 bases). Trimming left V 4 bases short and J 5 bases short, with 14 bases between. The CDR3 is made up of 14 amino acids. From germline, CDR1 is LNHDA and CDR2 SQIVND (reference sequence). CDR3 DNA sequence: TGTGCCAGTAGTAGCCGGGGGAGGCAAACTGAAGCTTTCTTT. Translation gives CASSSRGRQTEAFF.

The J gene is TRBJ2-1, the V gene TRBV6-2 or TRBV6-3; TRBD1 agrees at 10 bases. With 0 bases clipped from V and 7 bases from J, the junction kept 3 bases outside the gene matches. CDR1 and CDR2 (germline): MNHEY, SVGEGT. This CDR3 comprises 15 residues. CDR3: CASSYSGTGANEQFF. Written as DNA, the CDR3 is TGTGCCAGCAGTTACTCGGGGACAGGGGCGAATGAGCAGTTCTTC.

The V call is TRBV5-6, the J call TRBJ2-5; tentative D call: TRBD2 (6 bases). The CDR3 covers 14 residues. The V and J ends lost 4 bases and 5 bases respectively, with 15 bases between them. Per the germline V gene, CDR1 is SGHDT and CDR2 is YYEEEE. CDR3 bases: TGTGCCAGCAGCCGCACGGGGGTGAGGGAGACCCAGTACTTC. Translating it yields CASSRTGVRETQYF. Filled out from reference TRBV5-6 and TRBJ2-5, the complete variable domain reads DAGVTQSPTHLIKTRGQQVTLRCSPKSGHDTVSWYQQALGQGPQFIFQYYEEEERQRGNFPDRFSGHQFPNYSSELNVNALLLGDSALYLCASSRTGVRETQYFGPGTRLLVL.

J is TRBJ1-5 and V is TRBV28; weak D call: TRBD1 (6 bases). Trimming stripped 6 bases from V and 1 base from J, with 7 bases between. Germline CDR1 and CDR2: MDHEN and SYDVKM. The CDR3 loop spans 13 amino acids. CDR3 region: CASRGQSNQPQHF. As DNA, the CDR3 is TGTGCCAGCAGAGGACAGAGCAATCAGCCCCAGCATTTT.

The chain combines TRBV9 with TRBJ2-3; 7 bases align to TRBD2. V was pared by 0 bases and J by 2 bases, with 6 bases of the junction left unmatched. This CDR3 contains 16 residues. Germline V gene data show CDR1 as SGDLS and CDR2 as YYNGEE. The CDR3 nucleotides are TGTGCCAGCAGCGTAGGGGACTACCAAACCACAGATACGCAGTATTTT. Protein product: CASSVGDYQTTDTQYF.

The V call is TRBV6-5, the J call TRBJ1-6, with 8 positions matching TRBD1. The V gene end was trimmed by 4 bases and the J gene end by 9 bases; junction bases not matched to a gene: 5. The CDR3 consists of 14 residues. CDR1 is MNHEY and CDR2 is SVGAGI in the germline V gene. The CDR3 bases are TGTGCCAGCAGTTTGAGGACAGGGTCTTCACCCCTCCACTTT. It translates to CASSLRTGSSPLHF.

The rearrangement uses TRBV13 and TRBJ2-1; 7 bases are shared with TRBD1. Germline loops: CDR1 PRHDT, CDR2 FYEKMQ (reference sequence). The CDR3 length is 13 residues. J was trimmed by 8 bases and V by 5 bases; bases with no gene match: 6. The CDR3 DNA reads as TGTGCCAGCAGCCCAACAGGGGAAGATGAGCAGTTCTTC. Translation gives CASSPTGEDEQFF.

The chain is built from TRBV9 and TRBJ2-5; 10 bases align to TRBD2. V dropped 0 bases and J dropped 7; count of bases not matched to a gene: 12. This CDR3 region has 17 residues. Germline assignment: CDR1 SGDLS and CDR2 YYNGEE. CDR3 amino acids: CASSVATSGRAGGTQYF. The CDR3, as DNA: TGTGCCAGCAGCGTAGCTACCAGCGGGAGGGCCGGCGGGACCCAGTACTTC.

The chain joins TRBV5-4 to TRBJ2-2; unclear D gene. CDR3 length equals 14 residues. V lost 2 bases and J lost 0, with 5 bases in between. CDR1 and CDR2 (germline): SGHNT, YYREEE (reference sequence). In DNA form, the CDR3 reads TGTGCCAGCAGCTTTAGTCCGAACACCGGGGAGCTGTTTTTT. It specifies CASSFSPNTGELFF.

This chain joins TRBV11-1 and TRBJ2-7; D is possibly TRBD1 (5 bases). Trimming left V 0 bases short and J 6 bases short, with 9 bases between. The CDR3 is made up of 13 amino acids. Germline CDR1 SGHAT, CDR2 FQDESV (reference sequence). The CDR3 sequence: CASSLAGRGEQYF. In DNA form, the CDR3 reads TGTGCCAGCAGCTTAGCGGGAAGGGGCGAGCAGTACTTC. Complete variable domain (other parts from reference TRBV11-1 and TRBJ2-7): EAEVAQSPRYKITEKSQAVAFWCDPISGHATLYWYRQILGQGPELLVQFQDESVVDDSQLPKDRFSAERLKGVDSTLKIQPAELGDSAMYLCASSLAGRGEQYFGPGTRLTVT.

The V gene is TRBV5-1, the J gene TRBJ2-5, with a tentative D call TRBD2 (5 bases). The CDR3 loop spans 15 amino acids. Germline V gene data show CDR1 as SGHRS and CDR2 as YFSETQ. V was pared by 3 bases and J by 5 bases, with 17 bases between. The CDR3 loop is CASSSQAALGETQYF. The CDR3 DNA reads as TGCGCCAGCAGCTCCCAAGCGGCCTTGGGGGAGACCCAGTACTTC.

CDR3 bases: TGTGCCAGCAGTGACCGCGGACTAGCGAACTACGAGCAGTACTTC. Translation gives CASSDRGLANYEQYF. The chain combines TRBV6-1 with TRBJ2-7, with TRBD2 matching 9 bases. From germline, CDR1 is MNHNS and CDR2 SASEGT. The CDR3 covers 15 residues. V lost 3 bases, J lost 3 bases, and 6 bases stayed unmatched.

The table lists this clone with many counts. The chain employs TRBV2 and TRBJ2-7, with D tentatively TRBD1 (6 bases). This CDR3 is built from 14 residues. Trimming took off 5 bases at V and 3 bases at J, with 14 bases between the two ends. CDR1 is SNHLY, CDR2 FYNNEI, per germline. The CDR3: CASSSGRTDYEQYF. For the CDR3, the DNA is TGTGCCAGCAGTTCCGGCAGGACAGACTACGAGCAGTACTTC.

CDR3 protein: CASSPPGLAADTQYF. The DNA for the CDR3 is TGTGCCAGCAGTCCTCCCGGACTAGCGGCAGATACGCAGTATTTT. The genes are TRBV27 and TRBJ2-3, with TRBD2 matching over 10 bases. V gave up 5 bases and J gave up 4 bases; unmatched junction bases: 6. The CDR3 covers 15 residues. The germline CDR1 and CDR2 sequences are MNHEY and SMNVEV (reference sequence).

This clone has more than one count but fewer than ten. The chain combines TRBV7-8 with TRBJ1-5, with 7 bases fitting TRBD1. CDR1 and CDR2 from the germline V gene are SGHVS and FQNEAQ. With 5 bases clipped from V and 7 bases from J, the junction kept 8 bases outside the gene matches. The CDR3 runs 14 residues. The CDR3 protein is CASSPTGPGQPQHF. The DNA of the CDR3 is TGTGCCAGCAGCCCGACAGGGCCCGGACAGCCCCAGCATTTT.

The CDR3 loop is CASSTSGYQPQHF. The CDR3 region has the DNA TGTGCCAGTAGTACGTCAGGGTACCAGCCCCAGCATTTT. The chain couples TRBV19 to TRBJ1-5; a weak D match, TRBD1 (5 bases). The CDR3 extends over 13 amino acids. CDR1 and CDR2 from the germline V gene are LNHDA and SQIVND (reference sequence). The V end lost 4 bases, the J end lost 7 bases, and 11 bases lay between the germline ends.

The chain has TRBV19 and TRBJ2-3, with D unresolved. The V end was cut by 0 bases, the J end by 2 bases, with 9 bases between. Germline lookup yields CDR1 LNHDA and CDR2 SQIVND (reference sequence). The CDR3 consists of 15 residues. The CDR3, as DNA: TGTGCCAGTAGTATAGAGGCCGAACCCACAGATACGCAGTATTTT. It specifies CASSIEAEPTDTQYF.

The V call is TRBV29-1, the J call TRBJ2-1; 11 bases fit TRBD1. The CDR3 extends over 13 amino acids. Germline V gene sequence: CDR1 SQVTM, CDR2 ANQGSEA. The CDR3 reads CSGQGASYNEQFF. CDR3 sequence (DNA): TGCAGTGGACAGGGGGCTTCCTACAATGAGCAGTTCTTC.

The chain recombines TRBV10-2 with TRBJ1-3; no definite D call. The CDR3 has 14 residues. V lost 2 bases, J lost 11 bases, and 16 bases lay in between. CDR1 is WSHSY, CDR2 SAAADI, per germline. The CDR3 sequence is CASSEPGLLVSIYF. The CDR3 coding sequence is TGCGCCAGCAGTGAGCCCGGACTCCTGGTCTCCATATATTTT.

The chain combines TRBV19 with TRBJ2-2; 12 nucleotides align to TRBD2. This CDR3 comprises 15 residues. V lost 4 bases to trimming and J lost 3 bases; unmatched junction nucleotides: 0. CDR1 is LNHDA and CDR2 is SQIVND in the germline V gene (reference sequence). The CDR3 here is CASSRLAGDTGELFF. The CDR3 DNA follows: TGTGCCAGTAGTAGACTAGCGGGAGACACCGGGGAGCTGTTTTTT.